Only one count was recorded for the clone carrying this T cell receptor beta chain. Its antigen is as yet unknown. This record belongs to a study of shared clonotypes between healthy human individuals. Broader study findings: Larger richness was generally estimated for naive than memory subsets. When naive CD4 clonotypes were compared across several donors, 4% to 5.5% were shared.

The assay was carried out at the deep level. This table comes from immunoSEQ multiplex PCR, and its TCRdb copy is limited to in-frame clones, with some not included. The table lists approximately 2,300,000 clones, roughly 90% of them singletons. The V and J ends lost 4 bases and 2 bases, in that order; junction bases with no gene match: 3. CDR3 length: 14 residues. The germline V gene encodes CDR1 SGHDT and CDR2 YYEEEE. The source of this sequence is a man aged 18-30 years in good health. Some clones in this sample may be carry-over from other donors' samples. V gene TRBV5-6 combines with J gene TRBJ2-5, with 9 bases that match TRBD1. Sequenced material: naive CD4+ T cells from PBMCs. Subset given: CD45RA+ positively selected. The CDR3 bases are TGTGCCAGCAGCCTGACAGGGGGGCAAGAGACCCAGTACTTC. Translated: CASSLTGGQETQYF. The full variable domain, completed using reference TRBV5-6 and TRBJ2-5, is DAGVTQSPTHLIKTRGQQVTLRCSPKSGHDTVSWYQQALGQGPQFIFQYYEEEERQRGNFPDRFSGHQFPNYSSELNVNALLLGDSALYLCASSLTGGQETQYFGPGTRLLVL.